The next 3 T cell receptor beta chains were all read from a single sample in a study of blood T cell repertoires in COVID-19. Data came from immunoSEQ multiplex PCR; TCRdb stores just in-frame clones and leaves some out. The sample lists 150,000 to 200,000 clones; 82% were seen once. The source material was peripheral blood. The receptors were sampled from a woman aged 40 to 50 with COVID-19, enrolled during active disease.

This clone appeared many times. The chain has TRBV30 and TRBJ1-4, with 9 positions matching TRBD1. The CDR3 is 14 residues long. With V trimmed by 2 bases and J by 10 bases, 8 bases remained unmatched. The V gene's germline CDR1 is GTSNPN and CDR2 SVGIG (reference sequence). The CDR3 here is CAWSFGQGYRKLFF. The CDR3 coding sequence is TGTGCCTGGAGTTTTGGACAGGGGTATCGAAAACTGTTTTTT.

The chain uses TRBV5-6 and TRBJ2-3, with 8 bases fitting TRBD1. This CDR3 is built from 15 residues. Per germline, CDR1 SGHDT and CDR2 YYEEEE. With 0 bases clipped from V and 6 bases from J, the junction kept 6 bases outside the gene matches. CDR3 sequence (DNA): TGTGCCAGCAGCTTGGGACAGGGGTTTGGGGATACGCAGTATTTT. This codes for CASSLGQGFGDTQYF.

The chain joins TRBV27 to TRBJ2-7; the D gene is possibly TRBD2 (5 bases). Trimming pared 2 bases from V and 2 bases from J, leaving 10 bases between. There are 14 residues in the CDR3. Germline assignment: CDR1 MNHEY and CDR2 SMNVEV (reference sequence). In nucleotides, the CDR3 is TGTGCCAGCAGTTTAACCGGGAAGACCTACGAGCAGTACTTC. Its translation is CASSLTGKTYEQYF.